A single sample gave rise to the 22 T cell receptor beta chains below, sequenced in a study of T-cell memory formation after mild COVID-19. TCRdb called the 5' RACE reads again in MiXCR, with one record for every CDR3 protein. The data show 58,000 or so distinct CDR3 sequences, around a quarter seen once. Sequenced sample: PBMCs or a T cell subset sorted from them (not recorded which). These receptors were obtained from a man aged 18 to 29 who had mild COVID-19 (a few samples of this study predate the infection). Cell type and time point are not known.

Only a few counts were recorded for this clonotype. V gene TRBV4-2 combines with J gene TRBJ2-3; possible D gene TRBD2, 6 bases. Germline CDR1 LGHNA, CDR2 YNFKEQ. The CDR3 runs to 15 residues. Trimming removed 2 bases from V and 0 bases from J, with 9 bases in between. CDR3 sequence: CASSQIAASTDTQYF. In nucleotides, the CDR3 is TGTGCCAGCAGCCAAATAGCGGCTAGCACAGATACGCAGTATTTT.

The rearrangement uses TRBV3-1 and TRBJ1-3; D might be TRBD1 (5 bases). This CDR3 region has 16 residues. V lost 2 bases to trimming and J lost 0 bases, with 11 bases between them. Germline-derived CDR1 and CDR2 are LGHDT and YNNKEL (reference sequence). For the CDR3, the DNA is TGTGCCAGCAGCCAAACCCGACAGTACTCTGGAAACACCATATATTTT. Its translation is CASSQTRQYSGNTIYF.

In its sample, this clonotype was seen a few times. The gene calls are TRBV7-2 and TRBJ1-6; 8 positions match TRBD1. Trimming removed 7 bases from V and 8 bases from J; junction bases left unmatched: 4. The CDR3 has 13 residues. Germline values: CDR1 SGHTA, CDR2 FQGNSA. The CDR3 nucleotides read TGTGCCAGCACGACAGGGGTATATTCACCCCTCCACTTT. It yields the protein CASTTGVYSPLHF.

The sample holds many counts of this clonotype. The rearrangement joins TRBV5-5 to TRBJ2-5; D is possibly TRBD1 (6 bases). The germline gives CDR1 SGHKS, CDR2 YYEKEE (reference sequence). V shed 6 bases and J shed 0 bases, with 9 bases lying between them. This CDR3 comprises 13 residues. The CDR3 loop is CASKRQDQETQYF. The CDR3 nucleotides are TGTGCCAGCAAAAGACAGGACCAAGAGACCCAGTACTTC. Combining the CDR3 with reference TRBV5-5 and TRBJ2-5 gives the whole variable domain DAGVTQSPTHLIKTRGQQVTLRCSPISGHKSVSWYQQVLGQGPQFIFQYYEKEERGRGNFPDRFSARQFPNYSSELNVNALLLGDSALYLCASKRQDQETQYFGPGTRLLVL.

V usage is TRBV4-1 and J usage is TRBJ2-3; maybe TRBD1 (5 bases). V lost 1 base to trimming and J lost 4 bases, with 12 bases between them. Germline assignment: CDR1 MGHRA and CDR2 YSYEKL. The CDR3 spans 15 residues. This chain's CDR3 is CASSQAAGLSDTQYF. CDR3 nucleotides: TGCGCCAGCAGCCAAGCGGCAGGGTTGTCAGATACGCAGTATTTT.

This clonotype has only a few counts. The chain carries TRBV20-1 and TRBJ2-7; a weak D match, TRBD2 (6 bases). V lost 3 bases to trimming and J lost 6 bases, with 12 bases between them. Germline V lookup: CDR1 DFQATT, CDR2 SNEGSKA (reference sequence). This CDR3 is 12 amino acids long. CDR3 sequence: CSASETGVEQYF. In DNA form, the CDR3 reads TGCAGTGCTAGTGAAACGGGGGTCGAGCAGTACTTC.

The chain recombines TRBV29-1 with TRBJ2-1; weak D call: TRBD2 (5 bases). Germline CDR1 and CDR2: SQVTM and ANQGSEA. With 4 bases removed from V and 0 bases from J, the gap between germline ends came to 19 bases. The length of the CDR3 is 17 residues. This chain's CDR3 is CSVAGRVLISSYNEQFF. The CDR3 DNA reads TGCAGCGTTGCTGGGCGGGTCCTGATCAGCTCCTACAATGAGCAGTTCTTC.

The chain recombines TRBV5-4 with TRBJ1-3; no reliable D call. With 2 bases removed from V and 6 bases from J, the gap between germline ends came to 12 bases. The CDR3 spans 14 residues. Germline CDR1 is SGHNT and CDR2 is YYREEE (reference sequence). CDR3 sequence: CASSFGPGINTIYF. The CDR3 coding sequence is TGTGCCAGCAGCTTCGGTCCGGGAATAAACACCATATATTTT.

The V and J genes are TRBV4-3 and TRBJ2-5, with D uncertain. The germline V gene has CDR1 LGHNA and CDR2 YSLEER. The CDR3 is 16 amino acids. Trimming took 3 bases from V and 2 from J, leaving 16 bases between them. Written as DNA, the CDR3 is TGCGCCAGCAGCCATAGGCACGGCCCTATGCAAGAGACCCAGTACTTC. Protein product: CASSHRHGPMQETQYF.

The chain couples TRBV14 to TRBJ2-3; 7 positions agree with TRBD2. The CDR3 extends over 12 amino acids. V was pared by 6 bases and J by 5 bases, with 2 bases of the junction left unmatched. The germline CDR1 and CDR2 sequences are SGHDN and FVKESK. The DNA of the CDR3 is TGTGCCAGCAGGGGCGGGGGAGATACGCAGTATTTT. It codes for CASRGGGDTQYF. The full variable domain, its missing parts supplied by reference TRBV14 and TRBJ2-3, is EAGVTQFPSHSVIEKGQTVTLRCDPISGHDNLYWYRRVMGKEIKFLLHFVKESKQDESGMPNNRFLAERTGGTYSTLKVQPAELEDSGVYFCASRGGGDTQYFGPGTRLTVL.

The CDR3 DNA reads TGTGCCAGCAGTTACGCCGGGACAGGGGGCTACAATGAGCAGTTCTTC. Translated, it gives CASSYAGTGGYNEQFF. The rearrangement joins TRBV28 to TRBJ2-1; 11 bases agree with TRBD1. This CDR3 has 16 residues. V was clipped by 4 bases and J by 3 bases; unmatched bases: 5. The germline CDR1 and CDR2 sequences are MDHEN and SYDVKM. Together with reference TRBV28 and TRBJ2-1, the CDR3 gives the full variable domain: DVKVTQSSRYLVKRTGEKVFLECVQDMDHENMFWYRQDPGLGLRLIYFSYDVKMKEKGDIPEGYSVSREKKERFSLILESASTNQTSMYLCASSYAGTGGYNEQFFGPGTRLTVL.

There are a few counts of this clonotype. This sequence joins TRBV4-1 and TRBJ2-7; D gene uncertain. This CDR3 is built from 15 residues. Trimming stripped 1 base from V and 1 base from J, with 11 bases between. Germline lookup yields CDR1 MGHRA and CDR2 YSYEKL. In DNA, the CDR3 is TGCGCCAGCAGCCAAGTTCAGACCGAATCCTACGAGCAGTACTTC. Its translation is CASSQVQTESYEQYF.

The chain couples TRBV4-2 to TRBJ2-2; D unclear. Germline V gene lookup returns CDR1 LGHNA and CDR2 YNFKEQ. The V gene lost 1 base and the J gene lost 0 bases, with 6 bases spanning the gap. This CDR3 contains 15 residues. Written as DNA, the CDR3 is TGTGCCAGCAGCCAAGTCGCGGCGAACACCGGGGAGCTGTTTTTT. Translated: CASSQVAANTGELFF.

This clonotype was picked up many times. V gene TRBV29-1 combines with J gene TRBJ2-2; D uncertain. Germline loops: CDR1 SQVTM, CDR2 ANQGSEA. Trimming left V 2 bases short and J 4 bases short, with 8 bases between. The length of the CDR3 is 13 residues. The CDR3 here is CSVEMVGTGELFF. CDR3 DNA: TGCAGCGTTGAAATGGTTGGCACCGGGGAGCTGTTTTTT.

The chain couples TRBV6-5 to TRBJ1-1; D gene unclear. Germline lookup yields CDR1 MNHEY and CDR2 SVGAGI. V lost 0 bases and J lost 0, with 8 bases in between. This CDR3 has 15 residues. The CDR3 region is CASSYSSGLNTEAFF. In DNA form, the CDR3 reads TGTGCCAGCAGTTACTCGTCGGGGTTGAACACTGAAGCTTTCTTT.

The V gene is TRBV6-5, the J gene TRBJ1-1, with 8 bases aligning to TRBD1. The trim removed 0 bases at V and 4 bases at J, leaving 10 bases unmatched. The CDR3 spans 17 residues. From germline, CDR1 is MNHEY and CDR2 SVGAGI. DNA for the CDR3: TGTGCCAGCAGTTACTCTTTCGCAGGGGGCATGGGCACTGAAGCTTTCTTT. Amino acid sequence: CASSYSFAGGMGTEAFF.

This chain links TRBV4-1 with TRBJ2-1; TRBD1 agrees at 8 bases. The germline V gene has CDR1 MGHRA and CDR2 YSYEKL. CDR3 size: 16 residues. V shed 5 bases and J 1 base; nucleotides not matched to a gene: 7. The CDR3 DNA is TGCGCCAGCAGCGGCGGACAGGGCATTTCCTACAATGAGCAGTTCTTC. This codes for CASSGGQGISYNEQFF.

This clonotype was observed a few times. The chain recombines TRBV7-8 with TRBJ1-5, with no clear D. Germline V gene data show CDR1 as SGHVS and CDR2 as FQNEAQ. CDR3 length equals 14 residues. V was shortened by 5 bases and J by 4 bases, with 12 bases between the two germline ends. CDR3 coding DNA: TGTGCCAGCAGCACCCGGGCCTCTAATCAGCCCCAGCATTTT. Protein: CASSTRASNQPQHF. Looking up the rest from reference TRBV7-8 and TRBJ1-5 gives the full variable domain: GAGVSQSPRYKVAKRGQDVALRCDPISGHVSLFWYQQALGQGPEFLTYFQNEAQLDKSGLPSDRFFAERPEGSVSTLKIQRTQQEDSAVYLCASSTRASNQPQHFGDGTRLSIL.

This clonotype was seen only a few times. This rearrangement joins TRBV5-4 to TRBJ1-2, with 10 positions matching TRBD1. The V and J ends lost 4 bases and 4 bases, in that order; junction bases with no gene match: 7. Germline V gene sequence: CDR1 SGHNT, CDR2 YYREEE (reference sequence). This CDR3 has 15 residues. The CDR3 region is CASSIDRGHRYGYTF. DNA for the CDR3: TGTGCCAGCAGCATAGACAGGGGGCACCGCTATGGCTACACCTTC.

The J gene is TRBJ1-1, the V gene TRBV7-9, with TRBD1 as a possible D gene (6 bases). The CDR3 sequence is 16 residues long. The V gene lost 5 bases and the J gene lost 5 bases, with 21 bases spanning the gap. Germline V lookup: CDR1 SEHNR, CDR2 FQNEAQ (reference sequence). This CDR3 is CASSPLLTGLETEAFF. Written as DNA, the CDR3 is TGTGCCAGCAGCCCTCTTTTGACAGGACTCGAGACTGAAGCTTTCTTT.

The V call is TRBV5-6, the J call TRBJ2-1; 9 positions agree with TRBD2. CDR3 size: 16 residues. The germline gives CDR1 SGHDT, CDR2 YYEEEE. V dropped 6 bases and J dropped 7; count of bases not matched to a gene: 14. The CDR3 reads CASMPRELAGINEQFF. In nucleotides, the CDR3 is TGTGCCAGCATGCCCCGGGAGCTAGCGGGGATAAATGAGCAGTTCTTC.

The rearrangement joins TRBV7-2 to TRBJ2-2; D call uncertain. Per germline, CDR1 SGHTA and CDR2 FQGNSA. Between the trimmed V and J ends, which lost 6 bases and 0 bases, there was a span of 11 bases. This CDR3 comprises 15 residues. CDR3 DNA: TGTGCCAGCAGTCCAGTCTTCGCGAACACCGGGGAGCTGTTTTTT. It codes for CASSPVFANTGELFF.